The sequence of this TCR beta chain was determined in a study of T cell responses to AZD1222 COVID-19 vaccine. TCRdb's table, derived via immunoSEQ multiplex PCR, lists solely in-frame clones and lacks some. The table has about 160,000 clones, over 75% seen once. Germline V gene lookup returns CDR1 SGHRS and CDR2 YFSETQ. The ends were cut back, 3 bases at V and 0 bases at J, with 4 bases in the middle. The CDR3 loop spans 12 amino acids. The J gene is TRBJ2-7, the V gene TRBV5-1; D not certain. The source was peripheral blood, collected 28 days after the second AZD1222 dose. The sequence was collected from an adult who received the AZD1222 COVID-19 vaccine. CDR3 in DNA: TGCGCCAGCAGCTCGAGCTCCTACGAGCAGTACTTC. Translation: CASSSSSYEQYF.